This TCR beta chain is from a study of T cells in Graves' hyperthyroidism and ophthalmopathy. General study findings and limits: Ophthalmopathy cases were set apart from stable hyperthyroidism by a 13 V-J model. Blood also carried most thyroid clonotypes expanded above 0.001.

This clonotype was found many times. The antigen is not known. The TCR beta CDR3 regions underwent amplification using RNA transcripts as the source. First-round RT-PCR targeting the TCR CDR3 was performed with the HTBI primer set. TCRdb reprocessed the multiplex PCR reads via MiXCR and lists one record per CDR3 protein. The sample carries under 350,000 distinct CDR3 sequences, more than 15% recorded once. CDR3 size: 16 residues. V gave up 2 bases and J gave up 7 bases; unmatched junction bases: 16. Germline-derived CDR1 and CDR2 are DFQATT and SNEGSKA (reference sequence). Using 9.5 to 10 ml of fresh peripheral blood, PBMCs were prepared.

The receptor's source is a woman aged 55-70 years with Graves' ophthalmopathy. The chain joins TRBV20-1 to TRBJ1-1; 7 bases are shared with TRBD1. The specimen was blood. The CDR3 loop is CSARLPRGGARNEAFF. The CDR3 nucleotides read TGCAGTGCTAGATTACCCAGGGGGGGGGCGCGCAATGAAGCTTTCTTT.